These T cell receptor beta chains were read from a single sample in a study of blood T cell repertoires in COVID-19. The data were produced by immunoSEQ multiplex PCR, yet TCRdb's version contains in-frame clones alone and is incomplete. The data show 200,000 to 250,000 clones, with 65% to 85% seen just once and approximately 6.8% held by the top ten. Sequenced material: PBMCs or T cells enriched from blood (not recorded which). These receptors came from a woman between 35 and 50 years old who had recovered from COVID-19. The CDR3 runs from the conserved cysteine through the conserved F or W. Fields, in order: V gene, J gene, clone size, D gene, CDR3 DNA, CDR3 protein. D genes are given only for firm matches. A clone size is listed for some rows: how often the clone was seen (once, few, many), or a class if it is expanded.

TRBV30,TRBJ2-1,.,TRBD2,TGTGCCTGGAGTGTATTAGCGGGAGATCTTCACTCCTACAATGAGCAGTTCTTC,CAWSVLAGDLHSYNEQFF
TRBV5-5,TRBJ1-3,.,.,TGTGCCAGCGGGAGTGGAAACACCATATATTTT,CASGSGNTIYF
TRBV5-1,TRBJ2-3,.,TRBD2,TGCGCCAGCAGCTTGGAGACTAGCGGGTTAGGGGGAGATACGCAGTATTTT,CASSLETSGLGGDTQYF
TRBV7-2,TRBJ2-1,.,TRBD2,TGTGCCAGCACCCCCGCGGGGGGGCAAGATGAGCAGTTCTTC,CASTPAGGQDEQFF
TRBV30,TRBJ2-3,.,.,TGTGCCTGGGGGTCGAGGATCGCAGATACGCAGTATTTT,CAWGSRIADTQYF
TRBV19,TRBJ2-3,.,TRBD2,TGTGCCAGTAGCACCGTAGCGGGACAAACAGATACGCAGTATTTT,CASSTVAGQTDTQYF
TRBV28,TRBJ1-4,.,.,TGTGCCAGCAGGCAGGGGAGAACTAATGAAAAACTGTTTTTT,CASRQGRTNEKLFF
TRBV3-1/TRBV3-2,TRBJ1-1,.,.,TGTGCCAGCAGCCGAGGAATCTCTGAAGCTTTCTTT,CASSRGISEAFF
TRBV28,TRBJ1-6,.,.,TGTGCCAGCAGAGGGGGGGGAATGAATTCACCCCTCCACTTT,CASRGGGMNSPLHF
TRBV7-2,TRBJ1-5,.,TRBD1,TGTGCCAGCAGCTCGCAGCGACAGGGCCATCAGCCCCAGCATTTT,CASSSQRQGHQPQHF
TRBV2,TRBJ2-7,.,TRBD2,TGTGCCAGCGCGTCTATAGCGGGAAGCTCCTACGAGCAGTACTTC,CASASIAGSSYEQYF
TRBV30,TRBJ1-2,once,TRBD1,TGTGCCTGGAGTTGGGGGACAGGTGGCTACACCTTC,CAWSWGTGGYTF
TRBV7-3,TRBJ2-1,once,TRBD2,TGTGCCAGCAGCAAGGGACTAGATGTATACAATGAGCAGTTCTTC,CASSKGLDVYNEQFF
TRBV4-3,TRBJ1-1,.,.,TGCGCCAGCAGCCAGCTTAGGGGCCACACTGAAGCTTTCTTT,CASSQLRGHTEAFF
TRBV30,TRBJ2-1,.,.,TGTGCCTCCCCCCGAATAGACTCCTACAATGAGCAGTTCTTC,CASPRIDSYNEQFF
TRBV18,TRBJ1-3,.,TRBD1,TGTGCCAGCTCACCTTTGGGACAGGGGTCTGGAAACACCATATATTTT,CASSPLGQGSGNTIYF